The 16 T cell receptor beta chains below all came from one sample that was sequenced in a study of T cell repertoires in cytomegalovirus infection. TCRdb fed the reads into MiXCR, producing one record per CDR3 protein. The table includes 71,000 or so distinct CDR3 sequences, around 20% detected once. No antigens are known for them. The specimen was CD8+ T cells from cultured PBMCs, collected from culture after CMV antigen stimulation. These receptors were taken from a human donor in good health (CMV status not recorded). Some clones in this sample may be carry-over from other donors' samples.

This clonotype turned up a few times. This rearrangement joins TRBV6-2 or TRBV6-3 to TRBJ2-1; D is undetermined. The germline V and J ends were trimmed by 2 bases and 7 bases, with 12 bases remaining between them. Germline V CDR1 and CDR2: MNHEY, SVGEGT. The CDR3 is 14 amino acids. The CDR3: CASSYNSAGNEQFF. The CDR3 nucleotides are TGTGCCAGCAGTTACAACAGCGCTGGGAATGAGCAGTTCTTC.

At least ten counts were recorded for this clonotype. The genes are TRBV4-2 and TRBJ2-1; 11 bases match TRBD2. This CDR3 has 16 amino acids. Germline CDR1 LGHNA, CDR2 YNFKEQ. Trimming cost V 0 bases and J 6 bases; bases outside gene matches: 4. CDR3: CASSQDLSGGANEQFF. DNA of the CDR3: TGTGCCAGCAGCCAAGATCTTAGCGGGGGGGCCAATGAGCAGTTCTTC.

This chain joins TRBV2 and TRBJ2-6; the D call may be TRBD1 or TRBD2 (5 bases each). In germline, CDR1 is SNHLY, CDR2 FYNNEI. The CDR3 spans 15 residues. V dropped 6 bases and J dropped 2 bases, with 11 bases sitting between them. The chain's CDR3 is CASRMGVTGANVLTF. CDR3 coding DNA: TGTGCCAGCAGGATGGGGGTAACTGGGGCCAACGTCCTGACTTTC.

Regarding this clonotype: This may come from a read error, since a much larger clone is one base off. V and J are TRBV27 and TRBJ2-1; no firm D call. The V gene's germline CDR1 is MNHEY and CDR2 SMNVEV (reference sequence). The V and J ends lost 4 bases and 10 bases respectively, with 8 bases between them. The length of the CDR3 is 11 residues. CDR3 loop: CASSYGGEQFF. CDR3 nucleotide sequence: TGTGCCAGCAGTTACGGCGGCGAGCAGTTCTTC.

This clonotype has only a few counts. CDR3 bases: TGTGCCAGCAGCTCCCATGACAGAGCCTACGAGCAGTACTTC. Translating gives CASSSHDRAYEQYF. The rearrangement links TRBV7-9 to TRBJ2-7; tentative D call: TRBD1 (5 bases). This CDR3 has 14 amino acids. V lost 4 bases to trimming and J lost 2 bases, with 12 bases between them. CDR1 and CDR2 from the germline V gene are SEHNR and FQNEAQ (reference sequence).

The genes are TRBV3-1 and TRBJ1-2, with a possible D match to TRBD1 (5 bases). Germline assignment: CDR1 LGHDT and CDR2 YNNKEL (reference sequence). Trimming removed 4 bases from V and 2 bases from J, with 17 bases in between. The CDR3 runs to 16 residues. The CDR3 DNA is TGTGCCAGCAGCCCACGAATCGCCGACAGAAACTATGGCTACACCTTC. It specifies CASSPRIADRNYGYTF.

The chain has TRBV11-1 and TRBJ2-1; 8 bases agree with TRBD2. Germline V CDR1 and CDR2: SGHAT, FQDESV (reference sequence). This CDR3 is 15 amino acids long. Trimming removed 1 base from V and 9 bases from J; junction bases left unmatched: 8. CDR3 in amino acids: CASSLGASGGPEQFF. The CDR3, as DNA: TGTGCCAGCAGCTTAGGGGCGAGCGGGGGCCCTGAGCAGTTCTTC.

This clonotype has just a few counts. The V gene is TRBV28, the J gene TRBJ2-1, with TRBD2 identical over 9 bases. This CDR3 has 18 residues. The V and J ends lost 7 bases and 4 bases, in that order; junction bases with no gene match: 17. Germline CDR1 and CDR2: MDHEN and SYDVKM. The CDR3 loop is CASNGDLAGDIGYNEQFF. CDR3 sequence (DNA): TGTGCCAGCAACGGGGACTTAGCGGGGGATATCGGATACAATGAGCAGTTCTTC.

The V and J genes are TRBV2 and TRBJ2-2, with 7 bases fitting TRBD1. V lost 6 bases and J lost 7; bases outside the gene matches: 8. Per germline, CDR1 SNHLY and CDR2 FYNNEI. The CDR3 loop spans 14 amino acids. The CDR3 coding sequence is TGTGCCAGCAGGGCCGGGACAGCGCACGGGGAGCTGTTTTTT. Amino acid sequence: CASRAGTAHGELFF.

This rearrangement joins TRBV27 to TRBJ1-6; the match to TRBD1 covers 8 bases. Looked up from germline, CDR1 is MNHEY and CDR2 is SMNVEV (reference sequence). This CDR3 is built from 15 residues. Trimming cost V 6 bases and J 8 bases; bases outside gene matches: 9. CDR3 in amino acids: CASSVGQGYHSPLHF. DNA of the CDR3: TGTGCCAGCAGCGTAGGACAGGGTTATCATTCACCCCTCCACTTT.

The chain is built from TRBV7-2 and TRBJ1-1, with a weak D call TRBD1 (6 bases). The CDR3 extends over 16 amino acids. The germline V gene has CDR1 SGHTA and CDR2 FQGNSA. The V and J ends lost 10 bases and 0 bases respectively, with 21 bases between them. CDR3: CATVSSGGAMNTEAFF. The DNA of the CDR3 is TGTGCCACCGTGTCCTCGGGGGGGGCTATGAACACTGAAGCTTTCTTT. Together with reference TRBV7-2 and TRBJ1-1, the CDR3 gives the full variable domain: GAGVSQSPSNKVTEKGKDVELRCDPISGHTALYWYRQSLGQGLEFLIYFQGNSAPDKSGLPSDRFSAERTGGSVSTLTIQRTQQEDSAVYLCATVSSGGAMNTEAFFGQGTRLTVV.

This clonotype was found a few times. The chain uses TRBV29-1 and TRBJ2-2; 9 bases match TRBD2. V lost 7 bases and J lost 7; bases outside the gene matches: 7. CDR1 and CDR2 from the germline V gene are SQVTM and ANQGSEA. The CDR3 is made up of 13 amino acids. This CDR3 reads CSAVAGAYGELFF. The CDR3 region has the DNA TGCAGCGCCGTAGCGGGGGCGTACGGGGAGCTGTTTTTT.

Only a few counts were recorded for this clonotype. V and J are TRBV7-2 and TRBJ2-1; 7 bases line up with TRBD1. This CDR3 spans 12 amino acids. Germline lookup yields CDR1 SGHTA and CDR2 FQGNSA. V shed 3 bases and J 7 bases; nucleotides not matched to a gene: 0. The CDR3 DNA sequence: TGTGCCAGCAGCTTGGGACAGAATGAGCAGTTCTTC. It encodes CASSLGQNEQFF.

The chain employs TRBV2 and TRBJ2-3; D gene ambiguous. The CDR3 is made up of 14 amino acids. CDR1 is SNHLY and CDR2 is FYNNEI in the germline V gene. With 3 bases removed from V and 0 bases from J, the gap between germline ends came to 7 bases. The CDR3 nucleotides read TGTGCCAGCAGTGACGCCGATAGCACAGATACGCAGTATTTT. This sequence encodes CASSDADSTDTQYF.

This clonotype has more than one count but fewer than ten. The chain recombines TRBV7-9 with TRBJ2-1, with a weak D call TRBD1 (6 bases). The V gene's germline CDR1 is SEHNR and CDR2 FQNEAQ (reference sequence). The CDR3 has 12 amino acids. V was trimmed by 7 bases and J by 8 bases, leaving 12 bases between them. The CDR3 nucleotides read TGTGCCAGCACCATACCAGGGGATGAGCAGTTCTTC. Translated: CASTIPGDEQFF.

This clonotype was seen at least ten times. This chain connects TRBV6-5 to TRBJ1-2, with D perhaps matching TRBD1 (5 bases). The CDR3 totals 14 residues. V lost 0 bases, J lost 4 bases, and 9 bases lay in between. The germline CDR1 and CDR2 sequences are MNHEY and SVGAGI. Here the CDR3 reads CASSYSQGSYGYTF. For the CDR3, the DNA is TGTGCCAGCAGTTACTCGCAGGGCAGCTATGGCTACACCTTC.